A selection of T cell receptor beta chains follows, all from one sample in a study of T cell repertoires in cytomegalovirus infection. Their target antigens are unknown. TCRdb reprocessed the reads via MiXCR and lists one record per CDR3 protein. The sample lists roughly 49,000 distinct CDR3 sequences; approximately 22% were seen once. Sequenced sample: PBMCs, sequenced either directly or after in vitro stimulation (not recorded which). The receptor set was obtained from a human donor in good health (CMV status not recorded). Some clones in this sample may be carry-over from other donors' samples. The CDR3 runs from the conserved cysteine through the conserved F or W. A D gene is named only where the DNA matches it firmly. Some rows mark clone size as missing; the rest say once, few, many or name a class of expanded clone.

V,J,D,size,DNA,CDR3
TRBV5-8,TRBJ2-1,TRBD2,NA,TGTGCCAGCAGCTCGTGGACTAGCGGGATCAATGAGCAGTTCTTC,CASSSWTSGINEQFF
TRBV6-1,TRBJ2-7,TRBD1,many,TGTGCCAGCGGGCGGACAGGGGGCCCCTACGAGCAGTACTTC,CASGRTGGPYEQYF
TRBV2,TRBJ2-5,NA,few,TGTGCCAGCAGCCCAAGACACGTAGGGATCGGGGAGACCCAGTACTTC,CASSPRHVGIGETQYF
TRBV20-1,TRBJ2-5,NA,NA,TGCAGTGCTAGACTAGCCGGAGAGACCCAGTACTTC,CSARLAGETQYF
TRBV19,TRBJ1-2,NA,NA,TGTGCCAGTAGTAAACCCGGGGCAGGGGAACGAGGCTACACCTTC,CASSKPGAGERGYTF
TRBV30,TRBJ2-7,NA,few,TGTGCCTGGAGTGTAGCCGTTTTCGCCGAGCAGTACTTC,CAWSVAVFAEQYF
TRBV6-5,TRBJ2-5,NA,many,TGTGCCAGCAGTTACTCGAAGACTAGTTGGGAGACCCAGTACTTC,CASSYSKTSWETQYF
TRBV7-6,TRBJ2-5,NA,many,TGTGCCAGCAGTCAAGAGGTGCGACAAGAGACCCAGTACTTC,CASSQEVRQETQYF
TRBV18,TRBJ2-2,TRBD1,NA,TGTGCCAGCTCACCACCCTTCAGGGGGCGGACCGGGGAGCTGTTTTTT,CASSPPFRGRTGELFF
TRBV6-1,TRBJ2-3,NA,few,TGTGCCAGCAGTGAAGTGTGGCAGGCCAGAGCAGATACGCAGTATTTT,CASSEVWQARADTQYF
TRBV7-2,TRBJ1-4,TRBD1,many,TGTGCCAGCAGCTTATTCCTCAGGGGGCGCAATCATGAAAAACTGTTTTTT,CASSLFLRGRNHEKLFF
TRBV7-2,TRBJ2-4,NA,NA,TGTGCCAGCAGCTCCCAATCTGGGGGTGAAACCCAATACGGTGGAAACATTCAGTACTTC,CASSSQSGGETQYGGNIQYF
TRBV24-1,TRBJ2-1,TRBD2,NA,TGTGCCACCAGTGATTTTGGGGGACTAGCGGGGAGCTCCTACAATGAGCAGTTCTTC,CATSDFGGLAGSSYNEQFF
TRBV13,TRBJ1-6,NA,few,TGTGCCAGCAGCCCCGGGCCTCCCGGCACCTATAATTCACCCCTCCACTTT,CASSPGPPGTYNSPLHF
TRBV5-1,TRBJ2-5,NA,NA,TGCGCCAGCAGTTCCGGGGGCCGGCAAGAGACCCAGTACTTC,CASSSGGRQETQYF
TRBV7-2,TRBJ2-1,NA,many,TGTGCCAGCAGCTTAGAGGCCCCGACTATGCACAATGAGCAGTTCTTC,CASSLEAPTMHNEQFF
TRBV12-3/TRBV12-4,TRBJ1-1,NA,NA,TGTGCCAGCAGTTTCGAGGGGGGAAACACTGAAGCTTTCTTT,CASSFEGGNTEAFF
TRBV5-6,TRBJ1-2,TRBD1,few,TGTGCCAGCAGCCCGGGACAGGTTAACTATGGCTACACCTTC,CASSPGQVNYGYTF
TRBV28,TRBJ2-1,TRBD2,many,TGTGCCAGCAGTTTGGAGGTAGCGGGGGGGCTGGGTGATGAGCAGTTCTTC,CASSLEVAGGLGDEQFF
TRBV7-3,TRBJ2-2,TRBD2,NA,TGTGCCAGCCCCTCAGCGGGGGTCGTCGAGTTGTCTTTC,CASPSAGVVELSF
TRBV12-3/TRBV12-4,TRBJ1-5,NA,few,TGTGCCAGCAGTTTAGATAGGTTCTTGAATCAGCCCCAGCATTTT,CASSLDRFLNQPQHF
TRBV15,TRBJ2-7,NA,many,TGTGCCACCAGCAGAGGATGGGGGGCGGGCGAGCAGTACTTC,CATSRGWGAGEQYF